These 31 T cell receptor beta chains share one sample of origin, sequenced in a study of shared clonotypes between healthy human individuals. Produced via immunoSEQ multiplex PCR; TCRdb's table is partial and in-frame only. The sample lists approximately 530,000 clones, roughly 95% occurring once. The sample was naive CD4+ T cells sorted from blood. Stated subset: CD45RA+ positively selected. The receptors shown here come from a woman in her twenties or thirties in good health.

The chain combines TRBV6-1 with TRBJ2-7, with 7 bases aligning to TRBD2. V dropped 4 bases and J dropped 2; count of bases not matched to a gene: 5. CDR1 and CDR2 (germline): MNHNS, SASEGT. This CDR3 is 14 amino acids long. The CDR3 here is CASSAPGTTYEQYF. CDR3 bases: TGTGCCAGCAGTGCCCCAGGGACTACCTACGAGCAGTACTTC.

The rearrangement uses TRBV5-4 and TRBJ1-4; 10 positions agree with TRBD1. CDR1 and CDR2 (germline): SGHNT, YYREEE (reference sequence). Trimming removed 2 bases from V and 7 bases from J; junction bases left unmatched: 2. The CDR3 contains 14 residues. CDR3 in amino acids: CASSFDRGPEKLFF. CDR3 nucleotide sequence: TGTGCCAGCAGCTTCGACAGGGGGCCTGAAAAACTGTTTTTT.

The rearrangement links TRBV19 to TRBJ2-7, with 7 bases that match TRBD1. This CDR3 comprises 13 residues. Germline V lookup: CDR1 LNHDA, CDR2 SQIVND (reference sequence). J was trimmed by 4 bases and V by 10 bases; bases with no gene match: 10. The CDR3 sequence: CATMVTGAYEQYF. The CDR3 DNA reads as TGTGCCACCATGGTTACAGGGGCGTACGAGCAGTACTTC.

The chain couples TRBV2 to TRBJ1-4; no definite D call. V gave up 4 bases and J gave up 7 bases, with 13 bases separating them. The CDR3 runs to 14 residues. CDR1 and CDR2 (germline): SNHLY, FYNNEI. The CDR3, as DNA: TGTGCCAGCAGTGGAGGTCAGCCGGGTGAAAAACTGTTTTTT. Translating gives CASSGGQPGEKLFF.

The chain employs TRBV18 and TRBJ1-5; D gene ambiguous. This CDR3 spans 16 amino acids. The germline CDR1 and CDR2 sequences are KGHSH and LQKENI. V was cut by 5 bases and J by 1 base, with 15 bases left in between. The CDR3 sequence: CASSSTGSASNQPQHF. The CDR3 nucleotides are TGTGCCAGCTCAAGCACGGGATCCGCGAGCAATCAGCCCCAGCATTTT. The full variable domain, its missing parts supplied by reference TRBV18 and TRBJ1-5, is NAGVMQNPRHLVRRRGQEARLRCSPMKGHSHVYWYRQLPEEGLKFMVYLQKENIIDESGMPKERFSAEFPKEGPSILRIQQVVRGDSAAYFCASSSTGSASNQPQHFGDGTRLSIL.

This clone showed up just once. The chain is built from TRBV2 and TRBJ1-1; 8 bases are shared with TRBD1. The germline V gene has CDR1 SNHLY and CDR2 FYNNEI. V was pared by 7 bases and J by 3 bases, with 1 base of the junction left unmatched. The CDR3 runs 12 residues. The CDR3 is CASKQGDTEAFF. CDR3 in DNA: TGTGCCAGCAAACAGGGGGACACTGAAGCTTTCTTT.

The chain is built from TRBV5-4 and TRBJ2-5; D is ambiguous. The closer fit of TRBJ2-7 to the DNA end suggests the J call may be wrong. This CDR3 is 15 amino acids long. From germline, CDR1 is SGHNT and CDR2 YYREEE (reference sequence). The CDR3 sequence: CASSSRGATTYEQYF. The CDR3 bases are TGTGCCAGCAGCTCCAGAGGAGCGACCACCTACGAGCAGTACTTC.

The chain is built from TRBV28 and TRBJ1-6; 7 bases are shared with TRBD1. V was pared by 5 bases and J by 7 bases, with 5 bases of the junction left unmatched. The CDR3 has 14 amino acids. CDR1 is MDHEN, CDR2 SYDVKM, per germline. CDR3 sequence (DNA): TGTGCCAGCAGTACCACAGGGGACAATTCACCCCTCCACTTT. Translating it yields CASSTTGDNSPLHF.

CDR3 nucleotides: TGTGCCAGCTCACTGGGACAGAAATTAACTGAAGCTTTCTTT. Translating it yields CASSLGQKLTEAFF. The rearrangement uses TRBV18 and TRBJ1-1, with 7 bases aligning to TRBD1. This CDR3 spans 14 amino acids. V was pared by 4 bases and J by 5 bases, with 7 bases of the junction left unmatched. Germline V gene lookup returns CDR1 KGHSH and CDR2 LQKENI.

The V call is TRBV6-1, the J call TRBJ1-1, with 9 bases fitting TRBD1. The CDR3 consists of 16 residues. The germline CDR1 and CDR2 sequences are MNHNS and SASEGT. J lost 4 bases, V lost 2 bases, and 8 bases had no gene match. CDR3 DNA: TGTGCCAGCAGTGAAAGGTTCTGGGACAGGGTCACTGAAGCTTTCTTT. Translation: CASSERFWDRVTEAFF.

This clone was seen once. The chain employs TRBV29-1 and TRBJ2-1; TRBD2 matches at 10 bases. Looked up from germline, CDR1 is SQVTM and CDR2 is ANQGSEA. Unmatched junction bases numbered 8, after V lost 6 bases and J lost 0 bases. The CDR3 consists of 16 residues. CDR3: CSVHTSGAPSYNEQFF. DNA of the CDR3: TGCAGCGTGCACACTAGCGGGGCGCCCTCCTACAATGAGCAGTTCTTC.

The rearrangement joins TRBV7-9 to TRBJ2-3; either TRBD1 or TRBD2 may fit D (5 bases each). Per germline, CDR1 SEHNR and CDR2 FQNEAQ (reference sequence). The V and J ends lost 1 base and 5 bases respectively, with 13 bases between them. The CDR3 covers 15 residues. CDR3: CASSLDSGAEDTQYF. The CDR3, as DNA: TGTGCCAGCAGCTTAGATTCCGGGGCGGAAGATACGCAGTATTTT.

This chain uses TRBV2 with TRBJ2-7; 10 nucleotides align to TRBD1. V shed 1 base and J 0 bases; nucleotides not matched to a gene: 3. The CDR3 is 16 amino acids. The V gene's germline CDR1 is SNHLY and CDR2 FYNNEI. In DNA, the CDR3 is TGTGCCAGCAGTGAAGGGGACAGGGGCGACTCCTACGAGCAGTACTTC. Its protein product is CASSEGDRGDSYEQYF.

This CDR3 is CASSPRREGIDTQYF. The CDR3 region has the DNA TGTGCCAGCTCACCGCGGCGGGAGGGCATTGATACGCAGTATTTT. The chain recombines TRBV18 with TRBJ2-3, with 9 bases lining up with TRBD2. Germline CDR1 KGHSH, CDR2 LQKENI. J lost 6 bases, V lost 3 bases, and 7 bases had no gene match. There are 15 residues in the CDR3.

Regarding this clone: Other DNA sequences within the sample encode an identical CDR3. This sequence joins TRBV19 and TRBJ2-5; 8 nucleotides match TRBD2. Germline V gene lookup returns CDR1 LNHDA and CDR2 SQIVND (reference sequence). The CDR3 sequence is 14 residues long. The ends lost 7 bases at V and 4 bases at J; junction bases unmatched: 8. CDR3 loop: CASTPGGKRETQYF. In DNA form, the CDR3 reads TGTGCCAGTACCCCGGGGGGGAAAAGAGAGACCCAGTACTTC.

The V and J genes are TRBV10-3 and TRBJ1-2; possible D gene TRBD1, 5 bases. This CDR3 is 14 amino acids long. The V gene's germline CDR1 is ENHRY and CDR2 SYGVKD. V was cut by 0 bases and J by 8 bases, with 13 bases left in between. CDR3 bases: TGTGCCATCAGTGAGTCTGGAGGGGAAGGAGGCTACACCTTC. This sequence encodes CAISESGGEGGYTF.

This chain joins TRBV30 and TRBJ1-1, with D possibly TRBD1 on 5 matching bases. CDR1 is GTSNPN, CDR2 SVGIG, per germline (reference sequence). V was trimmed by 0 bases and J by 3 bases, leaving 14 bases between them. This CDR3 has 15 residues. CDR3 nucleotide sequence: TGTGCCTGGAGTGTAACAGTGCAGGGCGACACTGAAGCTTTCTTT. Translated, it gives CAWSVTVQGDTEAFF.

The chain couples TRBV2 to TRBJ1-3, with 12 bases matching TRBD1. The CDR3 has 17 residues. The germline CDR1 and CDR2 sequences are SNHLY and FYNNEI. The J segment lost 5 bases and the V segment lost 3 bases, leaving 8 bases of the junction unmatched. The CDR3 loop reads CASSERDRGLFRNTIYF. In DNA form, the CDR3 reads TGTGCCAGCAGTGAGCGGGACAGGGGGCTATTCAGAAACACCATATATTTT. The entire variable domain, with the rest obtained from reference TRBV2 and TRBJ1-3, is as follows: EPEVTQTPSHQVTQMGQEVILRCVPISNHLYFYWYRQILGQKVEFLVSFYNNEISEKSEIFDDQFSVERPDGSNFTLKIRSTKLEDSAMYFCASSERDRGLFRNTIYFGEGSWLTVV.

This chain links TRBV4-2 with TRBJ2-2; 9 nucleotides agree with TRBD2. With 4 bases clipped from V and 0 bases from J, the junction kept 9 bases outside the gene matches. Per germline, CDR1 LGHNA and CDR2 YNFKEQ. The CDR3 extends over 18 amino acids. The CDR3 reads CASSPKNSGRANTGELFF. In nucleotides, the CDR3 is TGTGCCAGCAGCCCAAAAAATAGCGGGAGAGCGAACACCGGGGAGCTGTTTTTT.

The chain employs TRBV19 and TRBJ2-7; D is unclear. The CDR3 totals 11 residues. Germline V gene sequence: CDR1 LNHDA, CDR2 SQIVND (reference sequence). With 11 bases removed from V and 6 bases from J, the gap between germline ends came to 14 bases. CDR3 region: CAAGRIGEQYF. As DNA, the CDR3 is TGTGCCGCCGGGCGTATAGGCGAGCAGTACTTC.

This chain connects TRBV11-2 to TRBJ2-4, with TRBD2 matching over 13 bases. The V and J ends lost 3 bases and 0 bases, in that order; junction bases with no gene match: 8. The CDR3 is made up of 19 amino acids. Germline V gene data show CDR1 as SGHAT and CDR2 as FQNNGV. This chain's CDR3 is CASSFRLAGGGLAKNIQYF. CDR3 coding DNA: TGTGCCAGCAGCTTTCGACTAGCGGGAGGAGGACTAGCCAAAAACATTCAGTACTTC.

The genes are TRBV28 and TRBJ2-7; D unresolved. The CDR3 is 15 residues long. V was clipped by 6 bases and J by 0 bases, with 15 bases between them. Germline V gene data show CDR1 as MDHEN and CDR2 as SYDVKM. The CDR3 sequence: CASSRQPPPSYEQYF. The CDR3 DNA reads TGTGCCAGCAGCCGCCAACCTCCTCCCTCCTACGAGCAGTACTTC.

The rearrangement joins TRBV6-5 to TRBJ2-5; 9 bases fit TRBD1. The CDR3 sequence is 12 residues long. V shed 6 bases, J shed 12 bases, and the junction held 8 bases outside the gene matches. Per the germline V gene, CDR1 is MNHEY and CDR2 is SVGAGI. The CDR3 DNA reads TGTGCCAGCAGCCGGGACAGGGAGCGGGAGTACTTC. Translating gives CASSRDREREYF.

The V gene is TRBV10-3, the J gene TRBJ1-2; D is undetermined. Trimming took off 3 bases at V and 2 bases at J, with 7 bases between the two ends. CDR1 is ENHRY, CDR2 SYGVKD, per germline. The CDR3 spans 13 residues. The CDR3 sequence is CAISDKQNYGYTF. The CDR3 DNA follows: TGTGCCATCAGTGATAAGCAGAACTATGGCTACACCTTC.

The J gene is TRBJ2-2, the V gene TRBV11-3; D is ambiguous. V dropped 2 bases and J dropped 0 bases, with 4 bases sitting between them. The germline CDR1 and CDR2 sequences are SGHNT and YENEEA. The CDR3 sequence is 14 residues long. The CDR3 here is CASSLIPNTGELFF. The DNA of the CDR3 is TGTGCCAGCAGCTTAATTCCGAACACCGGGGAGCTGTTTTTT.

The chain employs TRBV5-4 and TRBJ1-2, with TRBD1 identical over 9 bases. The V and J ends lost 4 bases and 4 bases, in that order; junction bases with no gene match: 17. Per germline, CDR1 SGHNT and CDR2 YYREEE (reference sequence). The length of the CDR3 is 18 residues. CDR3 coding DNA: TGTGCCAGCAGCGGGACCGGGACAGGGATCTCTTATGCCTATGGCTACACCTTC. It codes for CASSGTGTGISYAYGYTF. Full variable domain (missing parts from reference TRBV5-4 and TRBJ1-2): ETGVTQSPTHLIKTRGQQVTLRCSSQSGHNTVSWYQQALGQGPQFIFQYYREEENGRGNFPPRFSGLQFPNYSSELNVNALELDDSALYLCASSGTGTGISYAYGYTFGSGTRLTVV.

The chain carries TRBV15 and TRBJ1-1, with TRBD1 as a possible D gene (5 bases). CDR3 length: 13 residues. Germline V gene lookup returns CDR1 LNHNV and CDR2 YYDKDF (reference sequence). The V and J ends lost 0 bases and 6 bases respectively, with 8 bases between them. CDR3 protein: CATSRDPGAEAFF. The CDR3 region has the DNA TGTGCCACCAGCAGAGATCCGGGGGCTGAAGCTTTCTTT.

The rearrangement links TRBV6-1 to TRBJ2-1; the D gene is possibly TRBD2 (6 bases). This CDR3 has 11 amino acids. V was cut by 7 bases and J by 5 bases, with 6 bases left in between. Germline V gives CDR1 MNHNS, CDR2 SASEGT. The CDR3 reads CASTGDNEQFF. Here the CDR3 DNA reads TGTGCCAGCACGGGGGACAATGAGCAGTTCTTC.

This chain uses TRBV4-2 with TRBJ2-1; D unclear. This CDR3 region has 16 residues. V lost 0 bases and J 0 bases, leaving 9 bases between the germline ends. Germline V gene sequence: CDR1 LGHNA, CDR2 YNFKEQ. The CDR3 loop is CASSQEGGYSYNEQFF. The DNA of the CDR3 is TGTGCCAGCAGCCAAGAGGGCGGTTACTCCTACAATGAGCAGTTCTTC.

V and J are TRBV30 and TRBJ2-2; D is possibly TRBD2 (6 bases). V dropped 4 bases and J dropped 4 bases, with 13 bases sitting between them. This CDR3 is built from 14 residues. Germline V CDR1 and CDR2: GTSNPN, SVGIG (reference sequence). CDR3 nucleotides: TGTGCCTGGAATAGGGACTTTCTCACCGGGGAGCTGTTTTTT. It encodes CAWNRDFLTGELFF.

J is TRBJ2-1 and V is TRBV30; D gene ambiguous. V lost 3 bases, J lost 1 base, and 7 bases lay in between. Germline V gene data show CDR1 as GTSNPN and CDR2 as SVGIG (reference sequence). The CDR3 extends over 13 amino acids. CDR3 DNA sequence: TGTGCCTGGAGCCTACAATCCTACAATGAGCAGTTCTTC. Translation: CAWSLQSYNEQFF.